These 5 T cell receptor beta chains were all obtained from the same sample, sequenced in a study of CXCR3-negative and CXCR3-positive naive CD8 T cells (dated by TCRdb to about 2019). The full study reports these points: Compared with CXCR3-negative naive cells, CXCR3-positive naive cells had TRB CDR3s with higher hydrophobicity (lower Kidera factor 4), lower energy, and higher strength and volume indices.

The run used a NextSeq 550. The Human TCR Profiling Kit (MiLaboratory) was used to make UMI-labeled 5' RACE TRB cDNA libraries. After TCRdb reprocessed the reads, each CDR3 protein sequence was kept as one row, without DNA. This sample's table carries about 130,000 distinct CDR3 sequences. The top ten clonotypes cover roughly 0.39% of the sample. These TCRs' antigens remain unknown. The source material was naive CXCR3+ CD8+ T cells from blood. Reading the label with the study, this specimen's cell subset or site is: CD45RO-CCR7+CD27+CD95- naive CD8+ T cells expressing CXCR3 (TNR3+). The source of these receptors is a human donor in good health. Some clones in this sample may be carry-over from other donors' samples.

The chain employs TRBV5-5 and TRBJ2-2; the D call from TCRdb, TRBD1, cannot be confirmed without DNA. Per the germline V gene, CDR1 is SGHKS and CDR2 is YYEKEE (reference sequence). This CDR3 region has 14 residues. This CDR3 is CASSFGGRTGELFF.

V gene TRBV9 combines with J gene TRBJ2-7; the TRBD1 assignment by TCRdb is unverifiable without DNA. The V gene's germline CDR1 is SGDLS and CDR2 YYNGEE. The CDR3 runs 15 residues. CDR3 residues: CASSVGPGQHYEQYF.

The CDR3 reads CATSRDRDFRSPLHF. This rearrangement joins TRBV15 to TRBJ1-6; the D gene TCRdb calls, TRBD1, cannot be checked with no DNA. This CDR3 is built from 15 residues. Germline CDR1 LNHNV, CDR2 YYDKDF (reference sequence).

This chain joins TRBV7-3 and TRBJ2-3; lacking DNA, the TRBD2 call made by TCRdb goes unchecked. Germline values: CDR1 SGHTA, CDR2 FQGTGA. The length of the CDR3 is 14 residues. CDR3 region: CASSPREGSDTQYF.

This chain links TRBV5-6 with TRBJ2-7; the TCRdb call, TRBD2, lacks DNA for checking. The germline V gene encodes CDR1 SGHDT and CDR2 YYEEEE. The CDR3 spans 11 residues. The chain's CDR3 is CASSSASLQYF.